The next 27 T cell receptor beta chains were all read from a single sample in a study of spatial heterogeneity in lung cancer. The study's findings and limits: How many expanded intratumoral alpha and beta TCRs were present tracked the tumor mutation count, which was a count of nonsynonymous mutations.

TCRdb re-called the 5' RACE reads through MiXCR, storing one row per CDR3 protein. The data contain about 6,900 distinct CDR3 sequences, 15% to 20% of them seen just once; the ten biggest clones take up 9.5% to 15%. Time point here: sample taken at primary tumor resection. These receptors have no identified antigens. The source was lung tumor tissue, collected at surgery. These TCRs come from a female donor with early-stage non-small cell lung cancer.

This clonotype was observed a few times. The chain links TRBV27 to TRBJ1-2; D uncertain. Trimming cost V 0 bases and J 4 bases, with 15 bases left between them. Germline V gene lookup returns CDR1 MNHEY and CDR2 SMNVEV (reference sequence). The CDR3 is 16 amino acids. The CDR3 region is CASSLSLPGNGYGYTF. The CDR3 nucleotides are TGTGCCAGCAGTTTATCCCTGCCGGGTAATGGCTATGGCTACACCTTC.

There are a few counts of this clonotype. The chain has TRBV24-1 and TRBJ2-5; D may be TRBD1 (5 bases). Trimming cost V 3 bases and J 5 bases, with 9 bases left between them. This CDR3 has 13 residues. The germline gives CDR1 KGHDR, CDR2 SFDVKD. CDR3 sequence: CATSDARVETQYF. As DNA, the CDR3 is TGTGCCACCAGTGATGCCAGGGTGGAGACCCAGTACTTC.

By its share, this clonotype is large. This chain uses TRBV9 with TRBJ1-1; TRBD1 matches at 8 bases. This CDR3 region has 13 residues. Germline lookup yields CDR1 SGDLS and CDR2 YYNGEE. Unmatched junction bases numbered 6, after V lost 6 bases and J lost 5 bases. DNA of the CDR3: TGTGCCAGCACCGGAAGGACAGGGACTGAAGCTTTCTTT. Translation gives CASTGRTGTEAFF.

The rearrangement links TRBV11-2 to TRBJ2-5; D is ambiguous. The germline V and J ends were trimmed by 4 bases and 2 bases, with 11 bases remaining between them. Looked up from germline, CDR1 is SGHAT and CDR2 is FQNNGV. CDR3 length equals 14 residues. For the CDR3, the DNA is TGTGCCAGCAGCTACCCGGGCCTTCAAGAGACCCAGTACTTC. The encoded protein is CASSYPGLQETQYF.

The chain couples TRBV9 to TRBJ2-3; possibly TRBD1 or TRBD2 for D (5 bases each). The CDR3 has 13 residues. Germline V gene sequence: CDR1 SGDLS, CDR2 YYNGEE. V was cut by 3 bases and J by 5 bases, with 10 bases left in between. The CDR3 region has the DNA TGTGCCAGCAGCGGATGGGGGAGAGATACGCAGTATTTT. It translates to CASSGWGRDTQYF.

Here the CDR3 DNA reads TGTGCCAGCAGCTTAAGGACAGGGCAATACGAGCAGTACTTC. Amino acid sequence: CASSLRTGQYEQYF. The chain has TRBV7-2 and TRBJ2-7; 8 bases match TRBD1. The CDR3 spans 14 residues. V lost 2 bases to trimming and J lost 4 bases; unmatched junction nucleotides: 4. Germline V lookup: CDR1 SGHTA, CDR2 FQGNSA. Drawing the rest from reference TRBV7-2 and TRBJ2-7, the complete variable domain is GAGVSQSPSNKVTEKGKDVELRCDPISGHTALYWYRQSLGQGLEFLIYFQGNSAPDKSGLPSDRFSAERTGGSVSTLTIQRTQQEDSAVYLCASSLRTGQYEQYFGPGTRLTVT.

Sample share makes this clonotype medium-sized (0.01 to 0.1%). The V call is TRBV6-5, the J call TRBJ1-1; D remains unclear. The CDR3 sequence is 12 residues long. V lost 6 bases and J 9 bases, leaving 14 bases between the germline ends. Germline values: CDR1 MNHEY, CDR2 SVGAGI. The CDR3 nucleotides are TGTGCCAGCAGCTCCGGCAGCCTCAAAGCTTTCTTT. It yields the protein CASSSGSLKAFF.

By proportion, this clonotype is medium-sized. The J gene is TRBJ2-7, the V gene TRBV18; 11 nucleotides agree with TRBD2. The CDR3 spans 14 residues. Germline lookup yields CDR1 KGHSH and CDR2 LQKENI. V was clipped by 5 bases and J by 3 bases; unmatched bases: 3. The CDR3 sequence is CASSTGTSGYEQYF. The CDR3, as DNA: TGTGCCAGCTCAACCGGGACTAGCGGCTACGAGCAGTACTTC.

This clonotype was found a few times. This rearrangement joins TRBV28 to TRBJ2-7; D gene ambiguous. The CDR3 runs to 12 residues. V gave up 3 bases and J gave up 6 bases, with 9 bases separating them. CDR1 is MDHEN and CDR2 is SYDVKM in the germline V gene. The chain's CDR3 is CASSFAVGEQYF. The CDR3 DNA is TGTGCCAGCAGTTTTGCGGTCGGCGAGCAGTACTTC.

The genes are TRBV20-1 and TRBJ2-7, with D uncertain. The V end lost 6 bases, the J end lost 1 base, and 19 bases lay between the germline ends. CDR3 length: 15 amino acids. CDR1 DFQATT and CDR2 SNEGSKA come from the germline V gene (reference sequence). In DNA, the CDR3 is TGCAGTGCCTCTCATGAAGTTGGCCCATCCTACGAGCAGTACTTC. This translates into CSASHEVGPSYEQYF.

This clonotype has a handful of counts. This sequence joins TRBV7-9 and TRBJ1-5; 10 bases are a match to TRBD1. The CDR3 loop spans 15 amino acids. Germline loops: CDR1 SEHNR, CDR2 FQNEAQ (reference sequence). The V segment lost 1 base and the J segment 7 bases; nucleotides outside the gene matches: 4. This CDR3 reads CASSLGQGAEQPQHF. The CDR3 region has the DNA TGTGCCAGCAGCTTAGGACAGGGGGCGGAACAGCCCCAGCATTTT.

In this sample, this clonotype turned up a few times. The genes are TRBV4-1 and TRBJ1-1, with no clear D. Trimming removed 2 bases from V and 0 bases from J, with 7 bases in between. CDR3 length equals 14 residues. Germline CDR1 reads MGHRA; CDR2 reads YSYEKL. CDR3 in DNA: TGCGCCAGCAGCCAAAGATGGATGAACACTGAAGCTTTCTTT. As protein: CASSQRWMNTEAFF.

Within the sample, this clonotype is medium-sized. The gene calls are TRBV6-5 and TRBJ1-1, with a weak D call TRBD1 (5 bases). The germline CDR1 and CDR2 sequences are MNHEY and SVGAGI. Trimming cost V 2 bases and J 5 bases, with 9 bases left between them. This CDR3 has 13 amino acids. CDR3: CASSYGTATEAFF. The CDR3 nucleotides read TGTGCCAGCAGTTACGGGACCGCAACTGAAGCTTTCTTT.

This clonotype is judged medium-sized. The gene calls are TRBV30 and TRBJ1-1; a possible D gene is TRBD1 (6 bases). Germline V gene data show CDR1 as GTSNPN and CDR2 as SVGIG (reference sequence). The CDR3 runs to 15 residues. V gave up 3 bases and J gave up 6 bases, with 20 bases separating them. For the CDR3, the DNA is TGTGCCTGGAGGGGGGGACAATTAAAAAACGCTGAAGCTTTCTTT. Its translation is CAWRGGQLKNAEAFF.

This clonotype was counted between two and nine times. The chain recombines TRBV7-9 with TRBJ1-2; 11 nucleotides line up with TRBD1. The CDR3 sequence is 16 residues long. J was trimmed by 4 bases and V by 3 bases; bases with no gene match: 7. Germline V gene lookup returns CDR1 SEHNR and CDR2 FQNEAQ (reference sequence). As DNA, the CDR3 is TGTGCCAGCAGCTTCGGACAGGGGGCTCTGGCCTATGGCTACACCTTC. Amino acid sequence: CASSFGQGALAYGYTF.

By its share, this clonotype is medium-sized (0.01 to 0.1%). The chain uses TRBV12-3 or TRBV12-4 and TRBJ2-1; 7 bases fit TRBD1. The CDR3 has 15 amino acids. J lost 0 bases, V lost 7 bases, and 6 bases had no gene match. The CDR3 loop reads CASTGGPSSYNEQFF. The CDR3 coding sequence is TGTGCCAGCACAGGGGGTCCCAGCTCCTACAATGAGCAGTTCTTC.

V gene TRBV9 combines with J gene TRBJ2-3; the match to TRBD2 covers 9 bases. Germline V lookup: CDR1 SGDLS, CDR2 YYNGEE. Trimming at V came to 0 bases and at J to 1 base, leaving 6 bases not matched to a gene. The CDR3 runs 17 residues. The DNA of the CDR3 is TGTGCCAGCAGCGTAGCCCCCCGGACTAGCGGCACAGATACGCAGTATTTT. Amino acid sequence: CASSVAPRTSGTDTQYF.

This clonotype appeared a few times. This chain uses TRBV6-5 with TRBJ1-4; D possibly corresponds to TRBD1 (6 bases). Germline CDR1 reads MNHEY; CDR2 reads SVGAGI. The V end was cut by 2 bases, the J end by 3 bases, with 16 bases between. CDR3 length: 17 amino acids. The CDR3 DNA follows: TGTGCCAGCAGTTACACCCAAAACAGGGACCCTAATGAAAAACTGTTTTTT. Translating gives CASSYTQNRDPNEKLFF.

This clonotype was observed a few times. The chain employs TRBV20-1 and TRBJ2-3; 10 bases are shared with TRBD2. V trimming: 3 bases; J trimming: 2 bases; junction bases outside the gene matches: 11. The germline CDR1 and CDR2 sequences are DFQATT and SNEGSKA (reference sequence). The CDR3 is made up of 17 amino acids. The CDR3 is CSASPLELAGNTDTQYF. The CDR3 DNA is TGCAGTGCTAGCCCCCTCGAACTAGCGGGGAACACAGATACGCAGTATTTT.

V gene TRBV18 combines with J gene TRBJ2-7; D is unresolved. Germline V gene sequence: CDR1 KGHSH, CDR2 LQKENI. Trimming shortened V by 4 bases and J by 7 bases, and 11 bases separated the two germline ends. The CDR3 is 12 residues long. CDR3 DNA: TGTGCCAGCTCACAAGCCACACAAGAGCAGTACTTC. Translated: CASSQATQEQYF.

This clonotype is deemed medium-sized. The rearrangement links TRBV6-6 to TRBJ1-5; no clear D gene. V was shortened by 0 bases and J by 10 bases, with 10 bases between the two germline ends. Germline assignment: CDR1 MNHNY and CDR2 SVGAGI (reference sequence). This CDR3 spans 13 amino acids. This CDR3 is CASSYSPAGPQHF. CDR3 DNA sequence: TGTGCCAGCAGTTACTCGCCGGCGGGACCCCAGCATTTT.

This clonotype is medium-sized. The CDR3 coding sequence is TGTGCCAGCCTCGGAGCCGAACTCTATAATTCACCCCTCCACTTT. Protein: CASLGAELYNSPLHF. The chain has TRBV28 and TRBJ1-6; no reliable D call. Germline loops: CDR1 MDHEN, CDR2 SYDVKM. This CDR3 spans 15 amino acids. With 8 bases removed from V and 3 bases from J, the gap between germline ends came to 14 bases.

This clonotype appeared a few times. The V gene is TRBV7-9, the J gene TRBJ2-3; 13 nucleotides match TRBD2. The germline gives CDR1 SEHNR, CDR2 FQNEAQ (reference sequence). The CDR3 runs 16 residues. V shed 5 bases, J shed 6 bases, and the junction held 8 bases outside the gene matches. The CDR3 loop reads CASSQTSGGLDDTQYF. CDR3 nucleotide sequence: TGTGCCAGCAGCCAGACTAGCGGGGGGCTCGACGATACGCAGTATTTT. Full variable domain (missing parts from reference TRBV7-9 and TRBJ2-3): DTGVSQNPRHKITKRGQNVTFRCDPISEHNRLYWYRQTLGQGPEFLTYFQNEAQLEKSRLLSDRFSAERPKGSFSTLEIQRTEQGDSAMYLCASSQTSGGLDDTQYFGPGTRLTVL.

The V and J genes are TRBV6-1 and TRBJ1-1; TRBD1 matches at 7 bases. CDR1 and CDR2 (germline): MNHNS, SASEGT. The J segment lost 1 base and the V segment lost 6 bases, leaving 2 bases of the junction unmatched. CDR3 length: 13 amino acids. CDR3 loop: CASSWDRNTEAFF. The CDR3 region has the DNA TGTGCCAGCAGCTGGGACAGGAACACTGAAGCTTTCTTT.

This clonotype is medium-sized in the sample. V and J are TRBV4-1 and TRBJ2-3; 13 nucleotides agree with TRBD2. Germline V gives CDR1 MGHRA, CDR2 YSYEKL. The V segment lost 2 bases and the J segment 2 bases; nucleotides outside the gene matches: 10. The CDR3 is 19 residues long. The CDR3 DNA reads TGCGCCAGCAGCCAAACCCCTTTAGGACTAGCGGGGGCCACAGATACGCAGTATTTT. Its protein product is CASSQTPLGLAGATDTQYF.

In its sample, this clonotype was seen a few times. The rearrangement uses TRBV4-2 and TRBJ2-4; the match to TRBD1 covers 7 bases. Germline CDR1 and CDR2: LGHNA and YNFKEQ. V shed 4 bases and J 9 bases; nucleotides not matched to a gene: 12. The CDR3 is 15 amino acids. CDR3 residues: CASSLERGRKGIQYF. CDR3 nucleotides: TGTGCCAGCAGCCTGGAGAGGGGGCGTAAGGGCATTCAGTACTTC.

A few counts support this clonotype. The chain is built from TRBV6-5 and TRBJ2-1, with D unclear. The CDR3 length is 16 residues. Trimming took off 8 bases at V and 0 bases at J, with 17 bases between the two ends. Germline V gene sequence: CDR1 MNHEY, CDR2 SVGAGI. The CDR3 region has the DNA TGTGCCAGCCATCCCCCGTCAGTGAGCTCCTACAATGAGCAGTTCTTC. Encoded protein: CASHPPSVSSYNEQFF.